One sample yielded the 2 T cell receptor beta chains listed below, sequenced in a study of preoperative IRX-2 immunotherapy in early breast cancer. Sequencing used immunoSEQ multiplex PCR; TCRdb keeps in-frame clones, though not all of them. This table holds 30,000 or so clones, 82% found once. Treatment reported: preoperative locoregional IRX-2 cytokine immunotherapy. The sample was acquired from a patient treated with IRX-2 immunotherapy. The receptors stem from a human donor with breast cancer.

This chain joins TRBV11-3 and TRBJ2-7; D perhaps matches TRBD2 (6 bases). The germline V and J ends were trimmed by 6 bases and 1 base, with 16 bases remaining between them. There are 15 residues in the CDR3. From germline, CDR1 is SGHNT and CDR2 YENEEA. The DNA of the CDR3 is TGTGCCAGCAGTTCTAGGGGAAGCGGGTCCTACGAGCAGTACTTC. It specifies CASSSRGSGSYEQYF.

This sequence joins TRBV28 and TRBJ2-3; D is unresolved. The CDR3 covers 13 residues. Trimming shortened V by 6 bases and J by 0 bases, and 7 bases separated the two germline ends. The V gene's germline CDR1 is MDHEN and CDR2 SYDVKM. The CDR3 DNA is TGTGCCAGCAGCCAAGTTAGCACAGATACGCAGTATTTT. Encoded protein: CASSQVSTDTQYF.